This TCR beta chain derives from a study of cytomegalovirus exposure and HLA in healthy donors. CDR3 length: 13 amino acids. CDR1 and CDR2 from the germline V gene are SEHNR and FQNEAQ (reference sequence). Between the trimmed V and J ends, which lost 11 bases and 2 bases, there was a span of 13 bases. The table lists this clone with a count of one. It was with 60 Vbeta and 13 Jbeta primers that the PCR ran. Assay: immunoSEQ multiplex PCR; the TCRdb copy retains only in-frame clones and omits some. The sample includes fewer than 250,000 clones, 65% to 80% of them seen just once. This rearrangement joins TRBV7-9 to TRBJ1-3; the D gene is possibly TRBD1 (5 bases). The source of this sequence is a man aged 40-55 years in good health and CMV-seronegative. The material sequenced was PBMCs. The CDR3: CAAGLSAGNTIYF. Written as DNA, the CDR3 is TGTGCCGCGGGGCTCTCTGCTGGAAACACCATATATTTT.